Listed here are 30 T cell receptor beta chains from one sample, sequenced in a study of blood T cells in healthy people across ages. Combining a sample-barcoded 5' primer with a J-beta primer mix, a second PCR ran for 7 to 11 cycles. TCRdb processed the 5' RACE reads anew with MiXCR; each CDR3 protein has one entry. The table records fewer than 750,000 distinct CDR3 sequences, roughly half of them present only once. The material sequenced was blood. Receptor source: a woman of 80 years or more in good health.

About this clonotype itself: With a much larger clone just one base away, this may be a read error. The chain joins TRBV20-1 to TRBJ2-7; weak D call: TRBD1 (6 bases). Germline CDR1 reads DFQATT; CDR2 reads SNEGSKA (reference sequence). The germline V and J ends were trimmed by 5 bases and 12 bases, with 17 bases remaining between them. The CDR3 runs to 11 residues. The CDR3 reads CSAAQQGARYF. The CDR3 bases are TGCAGTGCTGCCCAACAGGGTGCTCGGTACTTC.

This chain connects TRBV6-2 or TRBV6-3 to TRBJ2-7; 10 positions match TRBD2. The J segment lost 12 bases and the V segment lost 2 bases, leaving 10 bases of the junction unmatched. The CDR3 runs to 14 residues. CDR1 is MNHEY, CDR2 SVGEGT, per germline. CDR3 protein: CASSYGLAGAVSYF. The CDR3 DNA reads as TGTGCCAGCAGTTACGGGCTAGCGGGAGCCGTTTCGTACTTC.

The chain has TRBV20-1 and TRBJ2-5; TRBD2 matches 13 bases. The CDR3 covers 14 residues. The germline V gene encodes CDR1 DFQATT and CDR2 SNEGSKA (reference sequence). Losses at the gene ends were 2 bases for V and 11 bases for J; bases not matched to a gene: 8. The CDR3 DNA reads as TGCAGTGCTAGACGGACTAGCGGGAGAAATGAGCAGTACTTC. Translated: CSARRTSGRNEQYF.

The chain couples TRBV4-3 to TRBJ1-2; tentatively, D is TRBD1 (6 bases). The germline V gene encodes CDR1 LGHNA and CDR2 YSLEER. The CDR3 is 17 residues long. Trimming stripped 2 bases from V and 4 bases from J, with 20 bases between. The CDR3 spells CASSQSVGGGGLYGYTF. The DNA for the CDR3 is TGCGCCAGCAGCCAATCGGTGGGAGGGGGAGGCCTCTATGGCTACACCTTC.

The genes are TRBV12-3 or TRBV12-4 and TRBJ1-6, with D hard to call. Trimming took 5 bases from V and 18 from J, leaving 14 bases between them. This CDR3 contains 11 residues. CDR3 in amino acids: CASSTSGTPHF. The CDR3 DNA is TGTGCCAGCAGTACAAGTGGCACCCCCCACTTT.

This clonotype was counted only a few times. V and J are TRBV5-1 and TRBJ1-1; possible D gene TRBD1, 5 bases. The germline V and J ends were trimmed by 4 bases and 1 base, with 17 bases remaining between them. CDR3 size: 16 residues. Per germline, CDR1 SGHRS and CDR2 YFSETQ. The CDR3 sequence is CASSPGSGAANTEAFF. The CDR3, as DNA: TGCGCCAGCAGCCCAGGGTCTGGGGCAGCGAACACTGAAGCTTTCTTT. The full variable domain, rest sourced from reference TRBV5-1 and TRBJ1-1, is KAGVTQTPRYLIKTRGQQVTLSCSPISGHRSVSWYQQTPGQGLQFLFEYFSETQRNKGNFPGRFSGRQFSNSRSEMNVSTLELGDSALYLCASSPGSGAANTEAFFGQGTRLTVV.

The V call is TRBV10-3, the J call TRBJ2-7; 7 bases agree with TRBD1. The better agreement between TRBJ2-5 and the DNA end casts doubt on the J call. The CDR3 is 15 residues long. Germline CDR1 ENHRY, CDR2 SYGVKD. The CDR3 DNA is TGTGCCATCAGAGGGACAGATGGCCGTGAGGAGACCCAGTACTTC. Its protein product is CAIRGTDGREETQYF.

There are many counts of this clonotype. The chain joins TRBV20-1 to TRBJ2-1; a possible D gene is TRBD2 (5 bases). CDR1 and CDR2 (germline): DFQATT, SNEGSKA (reference sequence). The CDR3 spans 16 residues. Trimming pared 5 bases from V and 7 bases from J, leaving 24 bases between. In DNA form, the CDR3 reads TGCAGTGCTCCACCCCTTTCGGGGATGGTAATGAATGAGCAGTTCTTC. It specifies CSAPPLSGMVMNEQFF.

A note on this clonotype: A much larger clone sits a single nucleotide away, making a read error possible. The chain is built from TRBV6-6 and TRBJ2-2; D tentatively fits TRBD1 or TRBD2 (6 bases each). Germline lookup yields CDR1 MNHNY and CDR2 SVGAGI (reference sequence). The CDR3 consists of 14 residues. Trimming took off 5 bases at V and 4 bases at J, with 11 bases between the two ends. CDR3 bases: TGTGCCAGCAGTGCGGAGGGGGTCACCGGGGAGCTGTTTTTT. Translated, it gives CASSAEGVTGELFF.

Concerning this clonotype itself: This may be a read error, as it is one base from a much larger clone. This chain joins TRBV15 and TRBJ2-5, with a tentative D call TRBD2 (5 bases). The CDR3 runs 14 residues. V lost 2 bases to trimming and J lost 2 bases, with 9 bases between them. Germline V gene data show CDR1 as LNHNV and CDR2 as YYDKDF (reference sequence). CDR3 loop: CATSRSSGQETQYF. Written as DNA, the CDR3 is TGTGCCACCAGCAGATCCAGCGGACAAGAGACCCAGTACTTC.

This chain uses TRBV6-6 with TRBJ2-3; the match to TRBD2 covers 12 bases. Germline V gives CDR1 MNHNY, CDR2 SVGAGI (reference sequence). V dropped 6 bases and J dropped 6; count of bases not matched to a gene: 7. The CDR3 is 15 residues long. CDR3 loop: CASRPSGGGRDTQYF. For the CDR3, the DNA is TGTGCCAGCAGACCTAGCGGGGGGGGCCGCGATACGCAGTATTTT.

The chain uses TRBV6-5 and TRBJ2-7; 12 positions agree with TRBD2. Germline loops: CDR1 MNHEY, CDR2 SVGAGI. The CDR3 runs to 14 residues. J gave up 6 bases and V 3 bases, and 3 bases lay outside the gene matches. In DNA form, the CDR3 reads TGTGCCAGCAGTTATAGGACTAGCGGGGCCGAGCAGTACTTC. It specifies CASSYRTSGAEQYF.

This clonotype turned up a few times. V gene TRBV14 combines with J gene TRBJ1-5; no clear D. Trimming cost V 1 base and J 3 bases, with 10 bases left between them. The CDR3 is 15 amino acids. Germline V gene data show CDR1 as SGHDN and CDR2 as FVKESK. CDR3 in DNA: TGTGCCAGCAGCCAAGGAAACGGAGACAATCAGCCCCAGCATTTT. Protein product: CASSQGNGDNQPQHF.

This clonotype was seen at least ten times. V is TRBV20-1 and J is TRBJ2-4; 7 nucleotides line up with TRBD1. Germline V lookup: CDR1 DFQATT, CDR2 SNEGSKA (reference sequence). The CDR3 has 14 residues. V gave up 3 bases and J gave up 7 bases; unmatched junction bases: 9. CDR3 sequence (DNA): TGCAGTGCTAGCGACAGGGTAGCATCGAACATTCAGTACTTC. Translated, it gives CSASDRVASNIQYF.

The chain employs TRBV7-2 and TRBJ2-7; the D gene could be TRBD1 or TRBD2 (5 bases each). There are 14 residues in the CDR3. The germline V and J ends were trimmed by 1 base and 4 bases, with 11 bases remaining between them. From germline, CDR1 is SGHTA and CDR2 FQGNSA. In DNA, the CDR3 is TGTGCCAGCAGCTTAGGGGACGATTCTTACGAGCAGTACTTC. The encoded protein is CASSLGDDSYEQYF.

The V call is TRBV11-3, the J call TRBJ2-3; D tentatively reads TRBD1 or TRBD2 (5 bases each). Trimming shortened V by 5 bases and J by 2 bases, and 17 bases separated the two germline ends. Germline V lookup: CDR1 SGHNT, CDR2 YENEEA. CDR3 length: 16 residues. DNA of the CDR3: TGTGCCAGCAGCCCATCGGGGACCCTACTCACAGATACGCAGTATTTT. It is translated as CASSPSGTLLTDTQYF.

This chain uses TRBV6-6 with TRBJ1-6, with 9 bases lining up with TRBD1. The germline V gene encodes CDR1 MNHNY and CDR2 SVGAGI (reference sequence). This CDR3 spans 17 amino acids. V dropped 6 bases and J dropped 3; count of bases not matched to a gene: 9. For the CDR3, the DNA is TGTGCCAGCAGCCATCTAACAGGGGGCCTCTATAATTCACCCCTCCACTTT. Translation: CASSHLTGGLYNSPLHF.

V is TRBV18 and J is TRBJ2-1, with D hard to call. TRBJ2-7 explains the end of the DNA better; the J call may be wrong. The CDR3 is made up of 16 amino acids. Germline CDR1 is KGHSH and CDR2 is LQKENI. This CDR3 is CASSPQDGAAYNEQYF. CDR3 nucleotide sequence: TGTGCCAGCTCACCTCAGGACGGCGCCGCCTACAATGAGCAGTACTTC.

Only a few counts were recorded for this clonotype. In nucleotides, the CDR3 is TGTGCCAGCAGTCCACAGGCTGCCAGGACGCAGTATTTT. Translated, it gives CASSPQAARTQYF. The V and J genes are TRBV28 and TRBJ2-3, with a possible D match to TRBD1 (5 bases). CDR3 size: 13 residues. Trimming left V 5 bases short and J 9 bases short, with 15 bases between. From germline, CDR1 is MDHEN and CDR2 SYDVKM.

The table lists this clonotype with many counts. V and J are TRBV28 and TRBJ2-1; D is uncertain. The CDR3 runs to 13 residues. Trimming took off 2 bases at V and 8 bases at J, with 10 bases between the two ends. CDR1 is MDHEN, CDR2 SYDVKM, per germline. The CDR3 DNA sequence: TGTGCCAGCAGTTTACCCCGGGTGTATGAGCAGTTCTTC. It translates to CASSLPRVYEQFF.

This clonotype was recorded only once. V gene TRBV28 combines with J gene TRBJ2-1; D gene ambiguous. The CDR3 covers 13 residues. Germline V gene sequence: CDR1 MDHEN, CDR2 SYDVKM. Trimming stripped 5 bases from V and 9 bases from J, with 14 bases between. In nucleotides, the CDR3 is TGTGCCAGCAGTCCTCCGTATGGTGGTGAGCAGTTCTTC. Translation: CASSPPYGGEQFF.

In this sample, this clonotype turned up many times. CDR3 DNA: TGCGCCAGCAGCCAAGGACAGGGCGCCGCGGCCAACACTGAAGCTTTCTTT. It specifies CASSQGQGAAANTEAFF. The rearrangement uses TRBV4-1 and TRBJ1-1, with 7 bases lining up with TRBD1. CDR3 length equals 17 residues. Trimming took 1 base from V and 2 from J; bases not matched to a gene: 10. Germline V lookup: CDR1 MGHRA, CDR2 YSYEKL.

The sample holds many counts of this clonotype. The rearrangement uses TRBV29-1 and TRBJ2-1; no clear D. Germline loops: CDR1 SQVTM, CDR2 ANQGSEA. The germline V and J ends were trimmed by 8 bases and 7 bases, with 15 bases remaining between them. The CDR3 is made up of 12 amino acids. This CDR3 is CSIRVIGNEQFF. The CDR3 bases are TGCAGCATAAGGGTAATCGGGAATGAGCAGTTCTTC.

This clonotype was observed at least ten times. V usage is TRBV12-5 and J usage is TRBJ2-1; the D is unclear. Germline CDR1 LGHNT, CDR2 FRNRAP. The ends were cut back, 5 bases at V and 4 bases at J, with 15 bases in the middle. The CDR3 runs 15 residues. The CDR3 here is CASGTTQGGYNEQFF. Written as DNA, the CDR3 is TGTGCTAGTGGTACCACCCAAGGTGGATACAATGAGCAGTTCTTC. The whole variable domain, remainder taken from reference TRBV12-5 and TRBJ2-1, is DARVTQTPRHKVTEMGQEVTMRCQPILGHNTVFWYRQTMMQGLELLAYFRNRAPLDDSGMPKDRFSAEMPDATLATLKIQPSEPRDSAVYFCASGTTQGGYNEQFFGPGTRLTVL.

Turning to this clonotype: A read error may explain this, as a much larger clone is one base away. V gene TRBV24-1 combines with J gene TRBJ2-1; TRBD2 agrees at 16 bases. Germline lookup yields CDR1 KGHDR and CDR2 SFDVKD. This CDR3 has 19 residues. Written as DNA, the CDR3 is TGTGCCACCAGTGAAACGGGACTAGCGGGAGGGTCGAATCTCAATGGGCAGTTCTTC. Amino acid sequence: CATSETGLAGGSNLNGQFF.

This clonotype was detected a few times. The rearrangement joins TRBV6-2 or TRBV6-3 to TRBJ2-5, with TRBD1 as a possible D gene (6 bases). The DNA end is more similar to TRBJ2-7, so the J call may be wrong. The CDR3 sequence is 15 residues long. Per germline, CDR1 MNHEY and CDR2 SVGEGT. The CDR3 loop is CASRAGQLTGSEQYF. CDR3 nucleotides: TGTGCCAGCAGAGCCGGTCAACTCACAGGGAGCGAGCAGTACTTC.

CDR3 region: CSVGKEWGRGGYTF. In DNA, the CDR3 is TGCAGCGTTGGAAAGGAGTGGGGCAGGGGTGGCTACACCTTC. The gene calls are TRBV29-1 and TRBJ1-2, with D perhaps TRBD1 (6 bases). This CDR3 comprises 14 residues. V was shortened by 4 bases and J by 7 bases, with 19 bases between the two germline ends. Per the germline V gene, CDR1 is SQVTM and CDR2 is ANQGSEA.

The gene calls are TRBV12-3 or TRBV12-4 and TRBJ2-5; TRBD1 might be the D (6 bases). The CDR3 extends over 13 amino acids. V lost 3 bases and J 3 bases, leaving 8 bases between the germline ends. CDR3: CASSFTGKETQYF. The CDR3 nucleotides read TGTGCCAGCAGTTTCACAGGGAAAGAGACCCAGTACTTC.

The chain has TRBV2 and TRBJ2-2, with D unresolved. The CDR3 covers 13 residues. V dropped 6 bases and J dropped 10 bases, with 15 bases sitting between them. Germline lookup yields CDR1 SNHLY and CDR2 FYNNEI. The CDR3 here is CASSDLTLPELFF. CDR3 DNA: TGTGCCAGCAGCGACCTCACCCTACCGGAGCTGTTTTTT.

This clonotype was observed a few times. The chain has TRBV6-1 and TRBJ2-3, with TRBD1 as a possible D gene (5 bases). V lost 6 bases, J lost 4 bases, and 23 bases lay in between. Germline V gene lookup returns CDR1 MNHNS and CDR2 SASEGT. The CDR3 is made up of 17 amino acids. DNA of the CDR3: TGTGCCAGCAGCTCAACGTGCCGGGCCCTGGGGCCAGATACGCAGTATTTT. Protein product: CASSSTCRALGPDTQYF.